This is a list of T cell receptor beta chains from one sample in a study of early stage breast cancer tumors. Method: immunoSEQ multiplex PCR; TCRdb's copy keeps in-frame clones and lacks some. In the table there are 14,000 or so clones, about 80% of which are singletons. Sequenced: normal breast tissue next to the tumor. These receptors were obtained from a person in their fifties with breast cancer. CDR3s include the opening cysteine and the closing phenylalanine or tryptophan. Fields, in order: D gene, clone size, J gene, V gene, CDR3 protein, CDR3 DNA. A D gene is named only where the DNA matches it firmly. The size entry is marked missing in some rows and otherwise reads once, few, many or a size class.

>.|few|TRBJ1-6|TRBV18
CASSQGSSPLHF
TGTGCCAGCTCCCAGGGGAGCTCACCCCTCCACTTT
>TRBD1|.|TRBJ1-2|TRBV11-2
CASSLEGGAHYGYTF
TGTGCCAGCAGCTTAGAAGGGGGCGCTCACTATGGCTACACCTTC
>.|.|TRBJ1-2|TRBV28
CASSFRQPYGYTF
TGTGCCAGCAGTTTCCGACAGCCCTATGGCTACACCTTC
>.|.|TRBJ1-3|TRBV5-4
CASSLGVSGNTIYF
TGTGCCAGCAGCTTGGGAGTCTCTGGAAACACCATATATTTT
>.|.|TRBJ1-5|TRBV5-8
CASSLAVGNSNQPQHF
TGTGCCAGCAGCTTGGCCGTTGGGAATAGCAATCAGCCCCAGCATTTT
>.|.|TRBJ1-1|TRBV7-9
CASSSRGAEAFF
TGTGCCAGCAGCTCCCGTGGAGCTGAAGCTTTCTTT
>TRBD1|.|TRBJ2-1|TRBV10-3
CATQDGPQGGGNEQFF
TGTGCCACCCAGGACGGCCCACAGGGGGGCGGCAATGAGCAGTTCTTC
>.|.|TRBJ2-7|TRBV7-8
CASSLGRRGNVYEQYF
TGTGCCAGCAGCTTAGGACGCCGGGGGAACGTCTACGAGCAGTACTTC
>TRBD2|.|TRBJ2-1|TRBV18
CASSPRQGTSGSSYNEQFF
TGTGCCAGCTCACCACGTCAGGGGACTAGCGGGAGTTCCTACAATGAGCAGTTCTTC
>TRBD1|.|TRBJ1-2|TRBV6-6
CASSSRQGANYGYTF
TGTGCCAGCAGTTCCCGACAGGGTGCTAACTATGGCTACACCTTC
>TRBD1|.|TRBJ1-4|TRBV19
CASSMGQKTNEKLFF
TGTGCCAGTAGTATGGGACAGAAGACTAATGAAAAACTGTTTTTT
>.|.|TRBJ1-2|TRBV14
CASSQGSTGFRGYTF
TGTGCCAGCAGCCAAGGATCTACAGGGTTTCGTGGCTACACCTTC
>.|few|TRBJ2-7|TRBV5-1
CASSLGRYEQYF
TGCGCCAGCAGCTTGGGCCGTTACGAGCAGTACTTC
>TRBD2|.|TRBJ2-3|TRBV5-1
CASSLEAALKGLAGGRGTDTQYF
TGCGCCAGCAGCTTGGAGGCAGCCCTAAAAGGGCTAGCGGGAGGCCGGGGCACAGATACGCAGTATTTT
>.|few|TRBJ1-5|TRBV30
CAFSVGGNQPQHF
TGTGCCTTTTCCGTGGGGGGGAATCAGCCCCAGCATTTT
>.|.|TRBJ1-4|TRBV11-2
CASSLALTVGEKLFF
TGTGCCAGCAGCTTAGCCTTGACAGTCGGTGAAAAACTGTTTTTT
>TRBD1|.|TRBJ2-5|TRBV9
CASSVSGGQVQETQYF
TGTGCCAGCAGCGTTAGTGGGGGACAGGTCCAAGAGACCCAGTACTTC
>.|.|TRBJ1-2|TRBV15
CATSGTRVPFYGYTF
TGTGCCACCAGCGGAACCAGGGTCCCCTTCTATGGCTACACCTTC
>.|.|TRBJ2-3|TRBV5-6
CASSLPQGITDTQYF
TGTGCCAGCAGCTTACCCCAGGGTATCACAGATACGCAGTATTTT
>TRBD1|few|TRBJ1-2|TRBV2
CASSYDRGPNYGYTF
TGTGCCAGCAGCTACGACAGGGGGCCTAACTATGGCTACACCTTC
>.|.|TRBJ2-1|TRBV5-6
CASSLTPVGYNEQFF
TGTGCCAGCAGCTTGACGCCAGTAGGGTACAATGAGCAGTTCTTC
>TRBD2|.|TRBJ2-2|TRBV5-1
CASTTPPTGLANTGELFF
TGCGCCAGCACAACGCCCCCCACGGGACTAGCGAACACCGGGGAGCTGTTTTTT
>.|once|TRBJ2-6|TRBV14
CASSQNLRGVFSGANVLTF
TGTGCCAGCAGCCAGAACCTACGCGGAGTTTTCTCTGGGGCCAACGTCCTGACTTTC
>.|.|TRBJ2-5|TRBV2
CASRGLETQYF
TGTGCCAGCCGCGGGCTGGAGACCCAGTACTTC
>.|.|TRBJ1-6|TRBV10-3
CAISESAGSPLHF
TGTGCCATCAGTGAGTCGGCTGGTTCACCCCTCCACTTT
>.|.|TRBJ2-1|TRBV5-3
CARSLLCNEQFF
TGTGCCAGAAGCTTGCTTTGCAATGAGCAGTTCTTC
>TRBD1|.|TRBJ1-5|TRBV2
CASSERQGSQPQHF
TGTGCCAGCAGTGAGAGACAGGGGTCTCAGCCCCAGCATTTT
>.|few|TRBJ2-2|TRBV7-9
CASSLRYRNTGELFF
TGTGCCAGCAGCCTACGGTACAGGAACACCGGGGAGCTGTTTTTT